The 26 T cell receptor beta chains below come from one sample, sequenced in a study of blood T cell repertoires in COVID-19. Some clones are missing from TCRdb's copy, which holds only in-frame ones; the method was immunoSEQ multiplex PCR. The table includes a few hundred thousand clones, around 88% detected once. The sequenced material came from PBMCs or T cells enriched from blood (not recorded which). These receptors were obtained from a woman in her 40s who had recovered from COVID-19.

This rearrangement joins TRBV7-2 to TRBJ1-2; D is perhaps TRBD1 (5 bases). Trimming cost V 1 base and J 6 bases, with 18 bases left between them. Germline-derived CDR1 and CDR2 are SGHTA and FQGNSA. The CDR3 is 16 residues long. Here the CDR3 reads CASSLVAGGRSHGYTF. Written as DNA, the CDR3 is TGTGCCAGCAGCTTAGTGGCCGGGGGTCGTAGCCATGGCTACACCTTC.

The CDR3 reads CASAGCSPLHF. Written as DNA, the CDR3 is TGCGCCAGCGCGGGGTGCTCACCCCTCCACTTT. V usage is TRBV23-1 and J usage is TRBJ1-6; D is unresolved. TRBV23-1 is an ORF for which the function is uncertain. Trimming stripped 8 bases from V and 10 bases from J, with 9 bases between. This CDR3 spans 11 amino acids.

The rearrangement joins TRBV19 to TRBJ1-5, with a possible D match to TRBD1 (5 bases). The CDR3 length is 12 residues. Germline V gene data show CDR1 as LNHDA and CDR2 as SQIVND (reference sequence). CDR3 amino acids: CSTEGFNQPQHF. The CDR3 DNA follows: TGTTCCACGGAGGGGTTCAATCAGCCCCAGCATTTT.

The chain recombines TRBV28 with TRBJ1-5, with D possibly being TRBD1 (5 bases). V lost 2 bases and J 6 bases, leaving 8 bases between the germline ends. Looked up from germline, CDR1 is MDHEN and CDR2 is SYDVKM. The CDR3 runs to 13 residues. CDR3 protein: CASSLVRGQPQHF. The CDR3, as DNA: TGTGCCAGCAGTTTAGTAAGGGGTCAGCCCCAGCATTTT. The full variable domain, with the rest looked up from reference TRBV28 and TRBJ1-5, is DVKVTQSSRYLVKRTGEKVFLECVQDMDHENMFWYRQDPGLGLRLIYFSYDVKMKEKGDIPEGYSVSREKKERFSLILESASTNQTSMYLCASSLVRGQPQHFGDGTRLSIL.

This chain links TRBV19 with TRBJ2-7; a possible D gene is TRBD1 (6 bases). The CDR3 has 15 amino acids. The ends were cut back, 7 bases at V and 2 bases at J, with 18 bases in the middle. Germline V gene lookup returns CDR1 LNHDA and CDR2 SQIVND (reference sequence). CDR3: CASTVRGEGAYEQYF. The CDR3 DNA sequence: TGTGCCAGTACCGTCCGGGGTGAGGGGGCCTACGAGCAGTACTTC.

This clone was recorded only once. V usage is TRBV27 and J usage is TRBJ1-2, with D uncertain. CDR1 and CDR2 from the germline V gene are MNHEY and SMNVEV (reference sequence). Trimming shortened V by 0 bases and J by 6 bases, and 14 bases separated the two germline ends. This CDR3 comprises 15 residues. CDR3 in DNA: TGTGCCAGCAGTTTATCGATTAGGCCGGAGGATGGCTACACCTTC. Its protein is CASSLSIRPEDGYTF.

This chain joins TRBV7-3 and TRBJ2-7; 8 nucleotides agree with TRBD2. The CDR3 totals 15 residues. Germline CDR1 reads SGHTA; CDR2 reads FQGTGA. Trimming at V came to 5 bases and at J to 6 bases, leaving 12 bases not matched to a gene. The CDR3 DNA follows: TGTGCCAGCAGCCTCGGCGGGGGGAGGGCCTCCGAGCAGTACTTC. Amino acid sequence: CASSLGGGRASEQYF.

V and J are TRBV7-2 and TRBJ1-6, with 7 bases matching TRBD1. Germline lookup yields CDR1 SGHTA and CDR2 FQGNSA. The CDR3 has 16 residues. After removal of 5 bases from V and 7 bases from J, the junction contained 11 bases not matched to a gene. The CDR3 DNA follows: TGTGCCAGCAGCCCCAGAAGGACAGGTTTGAATTCACCCCTCCACTTT. Amino acids: CASSPRRTGLNSPLHF.

The J gene is TRBJ1-3, the V gene TRBV30, with D perhaps matching TRBD1 (5 bases). V was cut by 5 bases and J by 7 bases, with 15 bases left in between. The CDR3 loop spans 13 amino acids. Germline V gives CDR1 GTSNPN, CDR2 SVGIG (reference sequence). CDR3: CAWGTGIRNTIYF. DNA for the CDR3: TGTGCCTGGGGAACAGGTATTAGGAACACCATATATTTT. The full variable domain, rest sourced from reference TRBV30 and TRBJ1-3, is SQTIHQWPATLVQPVGSPLSLECTVEGTSNPNLYWYRQAAGRGLQLLFYSVGIGQISSEVPQNLSASRPQDRQFILSSKKLLLSDSGFYLCAWGTGIRNTIYFGEGSWLTVV.

The gene calls are TRBV28 and TRBJ2-7, with D possibly matching TRBD2 (5 bases). The germline gives CDR1 MDHEN, CDR2 SYDVKM. V was shortened by 5 bases and J by 1 base, with 15 bases between the two germline ends. CDR3 size: 15 residues. The CDR3 nucleotides read TGTGCCAGCAGTGCCGAGGGTGAAGGTTCCTACGAGCAGTACTTC. It encodes CASSAEGEGSYEQYF. Combining the CDR3 with reference TRBV28 and TRBJ2-7 gives the whole variable domain DVKVTQSSRYLVKRTGEKVFLECVQDMDHENMFWYRQDPGLGLRLIYFSYDVKMKEKGDIPEGYSVSREKKERFSLILESASTNQTSMYLCASSAEGEGSYEQYFGPGTRLTVT.

The V gene is TRBV9, the J gene TRBJ2-5; 7 bases match TRBD2. V lost 3 bases to trimming and J lost 7 bases; unmatched junction nucleotides: 12. CDR1 and CDR2 from the germline V gene are SGDLS and YYNGEE. This CDR3 is built from 15 residues. This chain's CDR3 is CASSAGGVNSGTQYF. DNA of the CDR3: TGTGCCAGCAGCGCGGGGGGTGTCAATTCGGGGACCCAGTACTTC.

This clone turned up a few times. The gene calls are TRBV3-1 (or the pseudogene TRBV3-2) and TRBJ1-4; 11 positions agree with TRBD1. The CDR3 is made up of 15 amino acids. Germline assignment: CDR1 LGHDT and CDR2 YNNKEL (reference sequence). The junction had 6 bases not matched to a gene; V was cut back by 4 bases and J by 8 bases. The DNA for the CDR3 is TGTGCCAGCAGCCGACGGACAGGGGGCGCAGAAAAACTGTTTTTT. This codes for CASSRRTGGAEKLFF.

The J gene is TRBJ2-3, the V gene TRBV4-1; a possible D gene is TRBD2 (6 bases). Germline V gene lookup returns CDR1 MGHRA and CDR2 YSYEKL. CDR3 length: 16 amino acids. The V end lost 1 base, the J end lost 3 bases, and 14 bases lay between the germline ends. The CDR3 nucleotides are TGCGCCAGCAGCCAAGCCGGGCCTGGGGGGACAGATACGCAGTATTTT. Translated: CASSQAGPGGTDTQYF.

This chain uses TRBV24-1 with TRBJ1-2; perhaps TRBD1 as D (5 bases). V gave up 4 bases and J gave up 7 bases, with 15 bases separating them. Germline V lookup: CDR1 KGHDR, CDR2 SFDVKD. CDR3 length: 14 residues. Written as DNA, the CDR3 is TGTGCCACCAGTGAGGCGGGACGGACCTCTGGCTACACCTTC. Protein sequence: CATSEAGRTSGYTF.

The chain carries TRBV19 and TRBJ2-7, with 12 bases that match TRBD2. The CDR3 is 16 amino acids. Unmatched junction bases numbered 7, after V lost 4 bases and J lost 3 bases. Germline lookup yields CDR1 LNHDA and CDR2 SQIVND (reference sequence). CDR3 loop: CASSTPPTSGSYEQYF. CDR3 DNA sequence: TGTGCCAGTAGTACACCCCCGACTAGCGGGAGCTACGAGCAGTACTTC.

The chain is built from TRBV4-3 and TRBJ2-7, with D uncertain. V was pared by 0 bases and J by 7 bases, with 10 bases between. Germline V gene data show CDR1 as LGHNA and CDR2 as YSLEER. CDR3 length: 13 residues. DNA for the CDR3: TGCGCCAGCAGCCAAGATTACCCGCGGGAGCAGTACTTC. It codes for CASSQDYPREQYF.

This clone was seen a few times. The V gene is TRBV28, the J gene TRBJ1-6, with D tentatively TRBD1 (5 bases). CDR3 length: 16 amino acids. Trimming stripped 4 bases from V and 5 bases from J, with 15 bases between. Germline V gene data show CDR1 as MDHEN and CDR2 as SYDVKM. The DNA of the CDR3 is TGTGCCAGCAGTTCCCACGGCAGGGTGGATAATTCACCCCTCCACTTT. As protein: CASSSHGRVDNSPLHF. The variable domain in full, with the rest retrieved from reference TRBV28 and TRBJ1-6, is DVKVTQSSRYLVKRTGEKVFLECVQDMDHENMFWYRQDPGLGLRLIYFSYDVKMKEKGDIPEGYSVSREKKERFSLILESASTNQTSMYLCASSSHGRVDNSPLHFGNGTRLTVT.

The chain combines TRBV30 with TRBJ2-3, with D possibly matching TRBD2 (6 bases). Germline V gene sequence: CDR1 GTSNPN, CDR2 SVGIG (reference sequence). CDR3 size: 13 residues. V lost 0 bases and J 6 bases, leaving 10 bases between the germline ends. CDR3 sequence: CAWSVGTSDTQYF. CDR3 in DNA: TGTGCCTGGAGTGTCGGGACTTCGGATACGCAGTATTTT.

J is TRBJ2-7 and V is TRBV5-1; a weak D match, TRBD1 (6 bases). The V end lost 6 bases, the J end lost 6 bases, and 19 bases lay between the germline ends. The CDR3 totals 14 residues. Germline values: CDR1 SGHRS, CDR2 YFSETQ. The CDR3, as DNA: TGCGCCAGCACCCCGGACAGCCCCAAAGGCGAGCAGTACTTC. Amino acid sequence: CASTPDSPKGEQYF.

The chain uses TRBV29-1 and TRBJ2-7; 10 nucleotides line up with TRBD2. Per the germline V gene, CDR1 is SQVTM and CDR2 is ANQGSEA. The junction had 10 bases not matched to a gene; V was cut back by 3 bases and J by 2 bases. CDR3 length: 16 amino acids. The chain's CDR3 is CSVESLAGDSAYEQYF. The CDR3 region has the DNA TGCAGCGTTGAGTCGCTAGCGGGAGATTCGGCCTACGAGCAGTACTTC.

This clone appeared a single time. The V and J genes are TRBV2 and TRBJ2-2; no firm D call. V lost 1 base and J lost 2, with 5 bases in between. The CDR3 loop spans 14 amino acids. The germline CDR1 and CDR2 sequences are SNHLY and FYNNEI. The CDR3 DNA sequence: TGTGCCAGCAGTGAAGACTTAAACACCGGGGAGCTGTTTTTT. Protein sequence: CASSEDLNTGELFF.

This chain links TRBV12-3 or TRBV12-4 with TRBJ2-1; possible D gene TRBD2, 6 bases. The germline V and J ends were trimmed by 6 bases and 7 bases, with 10 bases remaining between them. This CDR3 region has 12 residues. CDR3 in DNA: TGTGCCAGCAGCCTGACTAGGAATGAGCAGTTCTTC. It yields the protein CASSLTRNEQFF.

This rearrangement joins TRBV2 to TRBJ2-7; TRBD1 aligns across 7 bases. CDR3 length equals 14 residues. After removal of 6 bases from V and 4 bases from J, the junction contained 9 bases not matched to a gene. The germline V gene encodes CDR1 SNHLY and CDR2 FYNNEI. Here the CDR3 reads CASSRGGATYEQYF. The CDR3 DNA follows: TGTGCCAGCAGCCGAGGGGGCGCAACATACGAGCAGTACTTC.

This chain connects TRBV19 to TRBJ2-1; D is perhaps TRBD1 (6 bases). Looked up from germline, CDR1 is LNHDA and CDR2 is SQIVND (reference sequence). V dropped 4 bases and J dropped 0 bases, with 10 bases sitting between them. The CDR3 is 15 residues long. DNA of the CDR3: TGTGCCAGTAGTAGGGGCAGGGGCTCCTACAATGAGCAGTTCTTC. This gives the protein CASSRGRGSYNEQFF.

The J gene is TRBJ1-5, the V gene TRBV19, with D perhaps TRBD1 (5 bases). This CDR3 is 16 amino acids long. The germline V gene has CDR1 LNHDA and CDR2 SQIVND (reference sequence). With 3 bases removed from V and 4 bases from J, the gap between germline ends came to 16 bases. CDR3 nucleotide sequence: TGTGCCAGTAGTATCATTTCAGGGTTGAAAAATCAGCCCCAGCATTTT. It specifies CASSIISGLKNQPQHF.

The chain employs TRBV7-8 and TRBJ2-7; the match to TRBD2 covers 8 bases. Germline values: CDR1 SGHVS, CDR2 FQNEAQ. This CDR3 contains 15 residues. V dropped 0 bases and J dropped 4; count of bases not matched to a gene: 5. CDR3 nucleotide sequence: TGTGCCAGCAGCTTAGCTGTGCGGGAGGAATACGAGCAGTACTTC. Encoded protein: CASSLAVREEYEQYF.